This T cell receptor (beta chain) was retrieved from a study of cytomegalovirus exposure and HLA in healthy donors. With 60 Vbeta and 13 Jbeta primers, the PCR was carried out. Assay: immunoSEQ multiplex PCR; the TCRdb copy retains only in-frame clones and omits some. The sample holds some 180,000 clones, 77% seen once. The V gene's germline CDR1 is SGHTA and CDR2 FQGTGA. The CDR3 totals 13 residues. Trimming took 4 bases from V and 7 from J; bases not matched to a gene: 4. A word on this clone: Its antigen is still unknown.

Study findings and constraints: What a later analysis showed was that several of the most significant clusters appeared linked to common viral pathogens. It was reported in a later analysis that an Asian-associated ancestry cluster showed fewer N-insertions than the approximately 670-donor mean. Most subjects' HLA-A and HLA-B alleles were reportedly predicted from TCR beta sequences. An analysis that came later showed most CMV-associated TCR beta chains appearing HLA-restricted.

The material sequenced was PBMCs. This TCR derives from a man aged 18 to 30 in good health and CMV-seronegative. This chain links TRBV7-3 with TRBJ2-3; 8 bases are shared with TRBD1. In DNA, the CDR3 is TGTGCCAGCAGCTCAGGGGGCAGTTATACGCAGTATTTT. It is translated as CASSSGGSYTQYF.